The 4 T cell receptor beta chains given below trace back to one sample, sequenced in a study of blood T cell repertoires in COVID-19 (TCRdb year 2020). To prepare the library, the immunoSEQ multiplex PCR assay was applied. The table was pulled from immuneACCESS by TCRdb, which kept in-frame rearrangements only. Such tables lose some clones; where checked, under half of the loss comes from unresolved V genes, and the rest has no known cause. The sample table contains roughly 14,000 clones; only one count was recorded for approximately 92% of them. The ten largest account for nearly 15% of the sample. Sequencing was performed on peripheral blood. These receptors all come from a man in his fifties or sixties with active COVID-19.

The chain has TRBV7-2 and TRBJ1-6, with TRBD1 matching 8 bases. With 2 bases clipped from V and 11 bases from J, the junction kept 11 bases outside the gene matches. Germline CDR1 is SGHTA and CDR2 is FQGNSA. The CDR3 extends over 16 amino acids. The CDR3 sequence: CASSLRQGAFPTPLHF. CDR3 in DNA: TGTGCCAGCAGCTTAAGGCAGGGGGCCTTTCCGACACCCCTCCACTTT. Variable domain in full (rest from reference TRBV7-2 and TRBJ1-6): GAGVSQSPSNKVTEKGKDVELRCDPISGHTALYWYRQSLGQGLEFLIYFQGNSAPDKSGLPSDRFSAERTGGSVSTLTIQRTQQEDSAVYLCASSLRQGAFPTPLHFGNGTRLTVT.

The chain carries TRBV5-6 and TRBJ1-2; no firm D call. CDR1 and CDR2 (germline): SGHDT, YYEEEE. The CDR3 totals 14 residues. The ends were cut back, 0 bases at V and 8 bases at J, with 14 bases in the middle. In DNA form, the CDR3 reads TGTGCCAGCAGCTTGGCACTAGCCTTAAGAGGCTACACCTTC. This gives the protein CASSLALALRGYTF.

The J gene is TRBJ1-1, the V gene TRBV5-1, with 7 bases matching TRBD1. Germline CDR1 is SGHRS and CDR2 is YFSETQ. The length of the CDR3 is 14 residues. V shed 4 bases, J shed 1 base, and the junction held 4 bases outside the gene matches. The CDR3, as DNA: TGCGCCAGCAGCACGGGACAGCAGAACACTGAAGCTTTCTTT. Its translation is CASSTGQQNTEAFF.

CDR3 residues: CAWSRGRQTYGYTF. The CDR3 DNA sequence: TGTGCCTGGAGTAGAGGTCGACAGACCTATGGCTACACCTTC. J is TRBJ1-2 and V is TRBV30; perhaps TRBD1 as D (5 bases). Germline CDR1 GTSNPN, CDR2 SVGIG (reference sequence). The CDR3 consists of 14 residues. Trimming took off 2 bases at V and 4 bases at J, with 14 bases between the two ends.